This TCR beta chain is from a study of beta chain features in type 1 diabetes. Study-level findings and limits: For Type 1 diabetes patients, all four CD4+ subsets carried TCRB CDR3s that were moderately but significantly shorter. More deletions and fewer insertions at VDJ junctions were found in patients with type 1 diabetes. Cells carrying high TCR expression could end up over-represented when cDNA is sequenced. PCR might favor shorter templates, but any such skew would affect patients and controls equally.

Trimming took 5 bases from V and 8 from J, leaving 21 bases between them. The CDR3 totals 15 residues. The germline CDR1 and CDR2 sequences are LNHDA and SQIVND (reference sequence). cDNA synthesis used the whole RNA isolate, giving expressed TCRB sequences. Profiling relied on immunoSEQ multiplex PCR, and the TCRdb table lists in-frame clones only, not all of them. There are hundreds of thousands of clones in the sample; more than 9% occur only once, and less than 0.035% lies in the top ten. In this sample, this clone turned up a few times. What it recognizes is unknown. The V gene is TRBV19, the J gene TRBJ1-2; D is undetermined. The sequencing sample was made of naive CD4+ T cells from blood. This clonotype was sampled from a woman younger than 35 in good health. The CDR3 nucleotides read TGTGCCAGTAGTGGGGTAGGCGGCCGCTCGGGGGGCTACACCTTC. Amino acid sequence: CASSGVGGRSGGYTF.